The entry below describes one T cell receptor beta chain. The sequencing template was cDNA reverse transcribed from extracted RNA. The protocol was immunoSEQ multiplex PCR, while the TCRdb copy is restricted to in-frame clones and leaves out a portion. The sample contains 250,000 to 300,000 clones, nearly 60% of which appear only once. Noted treatment: oral pan-JAK inhibitor, 5-10 mg twice daily. The data belong to a study of CD8+ T cells in alopecia areata. Sequenced here: CD4+ T cells sorted from blood, sampled at week 24, from a patient treated with tofacitinib. This clonotype was obtained from a human donor with alopecia areata.

The CDR3 DNA is TGTGCCACCAGCAGACCCGGGACAGGGGGTTATCAGCCCCAGCATTTT. It codes for CATSRPGTGGYQPQHF. The rearrangement joins TRBV15 to TRBJ1-5; the match to TRBD1 covers 11 bases. Germline CDR1 LNHNV, CDR2 YYDKDF (reference sequence). Germline trimming cut 2 bases from V and 5 bases from J; bases unmatched to any gene: 5. The CDR3 totals 16 residues.